A single sample is the source of the 28 T cell receptor beta chains below, sequenced in a study of blood T cell repertoires in COVID-19. The method was immunoSEQ multiplex PCR; TCRdb's version includes in-frame clones alone and lacks a portion of them. The data contain roughly 200,000 clones, 75% to 90% of them singletons. Sample: peripheral blood. These TCRs come from a human donor with active or convalescent COVID-19. The donor label of this sample is uncertain.

This clone was seen more than once but under ten times. The J gene is TRBJ1-5, the V gene TRBV18; D ambiguous. CDR1 and CDR2 (germline): KGHSH, LQKENI. This CDR3 has 13 amino acids. V gave up 3 bases and J gave up 1 base, with 4 bases separating them. The CDR3 region has the DNA TGTGCCAGCTCACCGGGCAGCAATCAGCCCCAGCATTTT. Amino acids: CASSPGSNQPQHF.

The chain carries TRBV2 and TRBJ2-7; 11 positions agree with TRBD2. CDR1 and CDR2 (germline): SNHLY, FYNNEI. The CDR3 spans 17 residues. V lost 7 bases, J lost 3 bases, and 14 bases stayed unmatched. The CDR3 here is CASKGRKTSGSLYEQYF. The DNA for the CDR3 is TGTGCCAGCAAGGGCCGTAAAACTAGCGGGAGTCTCTACGAGCAGTACTTC.

This clone appeared once. This chain uses TRBV28 with TRBJ2-7; D gene uncertain. The CDR3 runs to 15 residues. V was cut by 2 bases and J by 4 bases, with 15 bases left in between. Germline V gene lookup returns CDR1 MDHEN and CDR2 SYDVKM. In nucleotides, the CDR3 is TGTGCCAGCAGTTTAACCCCCCCCCTATCTTACGAGCAGTACTTC. Encoded protein: CASSLTPPLSYEQYF.

This chain joins TRBV24-1 and TRBJ2-4; no clear D. V was shortened by 0 bases and J by 3 bases, with 11 bases between the two germline ends. CDR1 and CDR2 from the germline V gene are KGHDR and SFDVKD. The CDR3 runs 16 residues. The CDR3 DNA sequence: TGTGCCACCAGTGATTTGGAGGATCTGCTCAAAAACATTCAGTACTTC. Translating it yields CATSDLEDLLKNIQYF.

This chain connects TRBV30 to TRBJ2-7, with D perhaps matching TRBD2 (5 bases). Per germline, CDR1 GTSNPN and CDR2 SVGIG (reference sequence). This CDR3 is built from 14 residues. The germline V and J ends were trimmed by 0 bases and 3 bases, with 12 bases remaining between them. In DNA, the CDR3 is TGTGCCTGGAGTGTACGGCTAGCCAGCTACGAGCAGTACTTC. This translates into CAWSVRLASYEQYF.

This chain joins TRBV28 and TRBJ1-5; D is perhaps TRBD1 (6 bases). The CDR3 runs 15 residues. V lost 3 bases and J lost 0, with 9 bases in between. From germline, CDR1 is MDHEN and CDR2 SYDVKM. CDR3 loop: CASSFRGYSNQPQHF. CDR3 coding DNA: TGTGCCAGCAGTTTCAGGGGATATAGCAATCAGCCCCAGCATTTT. Supplemented by reference TRBV28 and TRBJ1-5, the full variable domain reads DVKVTQSSRYLVKRTGEKVFLECVQDMDHENMFWYRQDPGLGLRLIYFSYDVKMKEKGDIPEGYSVSREKKERFSLILESASTNQTSMYLCASSFRGYSNQPQHFGDGTRLSIL.

The chain has TRBV5-6 and TRBJ2-1; TRBD2 matches 7 bases. The CDR3 extends over 14 amino acids. The J segment lost 9 bases and the V segment lost 0 bases, leaving 6 bases of the junction unmatched. From germline, CDR1 is SGHDT and CDR2 YYEEEE. The CDR3 DNA is TGTGCCAGCAGCTTGGCTGCGGGAGTCGGTGAGCAGTTCTTC. Residues: CASSLAAGVGEQFF.

V usage is TRBV5-6 and J usage is TRBJ2-1, with 11 bases matching TRBD2. With 0 bases clipped from V and 7 bases from J, the junction kept 3 bases outside the gene matches. CDR3 length: 15 residues. Germline CDR1 reads SGHDT; CDR2 reads YYEEEE. CDR3 amino acids: CASSLGLAGGNEQFF. CDR3 nucleotide sequence: TGTGCCAGCAGCTTGGGTCTAGCGGGAGGTAATGAGCAGTTCTTC.

The chain uses TRBV5-1 and TRBJ2-2, with D possibly being TRBD2 (6 bases). The CDR3 contains 16 residues. The germline CDR1 and CDR2 sequences are SGHRS and YFSETQ. V dropped 0 bases and J dropped 3 bases, with 12 bases sitting between them. CDR3 protein: CASSLGRGRDTGELFF. CDR3 coding DNA: TGCGCCAGCAGCTTGGGGCGGGGACGAGACACCGGGGAGCTGTTTTTT.

The chain couples TRBV30 to TRBJ1-6, with D maybe TRBD1 (6 bases). Between the trimmed V and J ends, which lost 2 bases and 3 bases, there was a span of 11 bases. Germline values: CDR1 GTSNPN, CDR2 SVGIG (reference sequence). The CDR3 spans 15 residues. The CDR3 DNA follows: TGTGCCTGGAGTCTCGGACAGATCTATAATTCACCCCTCCACTTT. Protein sequence: CAWSLGQIYNSPLHF.

The V and J genes are TRBV11-3 and TRBJ2-1, with D possibly being TRBD1 (5 bases). The CDR3 consists of 14 residues. The V end was cut by 5 bases, the J end by 7 bases, with 15 bases between. Per the germline V gene, CDR1 is SGHNT and CDR2 is YENEEA. CDR3 DNA: TGTGCCAGCAGCCAGTCAAGGGGCCAGAATGAGCAGTTCTTC. It is translated as CASSQSRGQNEQFF.

This chain connects TRBV5-5 to TRBJ2-1; TRBD2 matches at 7 bases. The CDR3 length is 15 residues. CDR1 is SGHKS, CDR2 YYEKEE, per germline (reference sequence). The junction had 11 bases not matched to a gene; V was cut back by 6 bases and J by 5 bases. The CDR3 sequence is CASTLRDYLNNEQFF. CDR3 DNA sequence: TGTGCCAGCACCCTTCGGGACTACCTGAACAATGAGCAGTTCTTC.

The CDR3 DNA sequence: TGTGCCAGCAGCCAGAGGGGGGGGATTCACGAGCAGTACTTC. Its translation is CASSQRGGIHEQYF. The chain links TRBV3-1 (or the pseudogene TRBV3-2) to TRBJ2-7, with a possible D match to TRBD2 (7 bases). Germline-derived CDR1 and CDR2 are LGHDT and YNNKEL (reference sequence). The CDR3 length is 14 residues. Between the trimmed V and J ends, which lost 3 bases and 5 bases, there was a span of 14 bases.

This clone has only a few counts. The V and J genes are TRBV28 and TRBJ1-2; 10 nucleotides match TRBD1. The junction had 2 bases not matched to a gene; V was cut back by 5 bases and J by 2 bases. Germline values: CDR1 MDHEN, CDR2 SYDVKM. This CDR3 region has 14 residues. This CDR3 reads CASSQGQGNYGYTF. The CDR3 bases are TGTGCCAGCAGTCAGGGACAGGGGAACTATGGCTACACCTTC.

The rearrangement links TRBV29-1 to TRBJ1-2; no definite D call. The germline V gene encodes CDR1 SQVTM and CDR2 ANQGSEA. V lost 4 bases and J 6 bases, leaving 9 bases between the germline ends. The CDR3 extends over 11 amino acids. This chain's CDR3 is CSVVGVDGYTF. The CDR3 coding sequence is TGCAGCGTTGTGGGAGTGGATGGCTACACCTTC.

The chain couples TRBV6-5 to TRBJ1-1; no clear D gene. The V and J ends lost 7 bases and 4 bases respectively, with 7 bases between them. This CDR3 is 11 amino acids long. Germline CDR1 is MNHEY and CDR2 is SVGAGI. The CDR3 spells CASMIVTEAFF. Here the CDR3 DNA reads TGTGCCAGCATGATAGTCACTGAAGCTTTCTTT.

This clone showed up just once. The rearrangement joins TRBV5-1 to TRBJ2-3; D remains ambiguous. The length of the CDR3 is 13 residues. V was cut by 0 bases and J by 6 bases, with 8 bases left in between. CDR1 and CDR2 (germline): SGHRS, YFSETQ. The CDR3 nucleotides are TGCGCCAGCAGCTTGGCCGCCCAGGATACGCAGTATTTT. Residues: CASSLAAQDTQYF.

In this sample, this clone turned up a few times. This chain joins TRBV10-2 and TRBJ1-1; tentatively, D is TRBD1 (6 bases). Trimming pared 7 bases from V and 1 base from J, leaving 10 bases between. CDR1 WSHSY and CDR2 SAAADI come from the germline V gene. The CDR3 sequence is 13 residues long. CDR3 in amino acids: CASTGHENTEAFF. DNA of the CDR3: TGCGCCAGCACGGGACACGAGAACACTGAAGCTTTCTTT.

The chain employs TRBV3-1 (or the pseudogene TRBV3-2) and TRBJ1-6, with unresolved D. Germline V CDR1 and CDR2: LGHDT, YNNKEL (reference sequence). This CDR3 has 15 residues. Trimming took 1 base from V and 3 from J, leaving 7 bases between them. The CDR3 bases are TGTGCCAGCAGCCAAGCCCCGTACTATAATTCACCCCTCCACTTT. It codes for CASSQAPYYNSPLHF.

This clone was seen only once. The rearrangement joins TRBV30 to TRBJ1-1; D not resolved. The V gene lost 1 base and the J gene lost 2 bases, with 8 bases spanning the gap. CDR1 and CDR2 (germline): GTSNPN, SVGIG (reference sequence). The CDR3 runs to 13 residues. In DNA, the CDR3 is TGTGCCTGGAGTGACTTAGCAAACACTGAAGCTTTCTTT. Protein product: CAWSDLANTEAFF.

The gene calls are TRBV6-5 and TRBJ1-6, with D possibly TRBD1 on 6 matching bases. CDR3 size: 15 residues. Looked up from germline, CDR1 is MNHEY and CDR2 is SVGAGI. V was shortened by 5 bases and J by 10 bases, with 18 bases between the two germline ends. Here the CDR3 DNA reads TGTGCCAGCAGTCCTGGACAGCAAGTTTGGTCACCCCTCCACTTT. Translation: CASSPGQQVWSPLHF.

V usage is TRBV6-5 and J usage is TRBJ2-7, with D unresolved. From germline, CDR1 is MNHEY and CDR2 SVGAGI. There are 13 residues in the CDR3. V lost 4 bases to trimming and J lost 7 bases, with 14 bases between them. Here the CDR3 reads CASSSSGTWEQYF. The CDR3 bases are TGTGCCAGCAGTTCTTCAGGAACCTGGGAGCAGTACTTC.

This chain links TRBV18 with TRBJ2-3, with 11 bases aligning to TRBD2. The ends lost 8 bases at V and 8 bases at J; junction bases unmatched: 9. The CDR3 covers 14 residues. In germline, CDR1 is KGHSH, CDR2 LQKENI. The CDR3 nucleotides are TGTGCCAGCACTGTAGCGGGAGGGACCACTACGCAGTATTTT. This sequence encodes CASTVAGGTTTQYF.

The sample holds a few counts of this clone. This chain connects TRBV18 to TRBJ2-1; D unclear. Germline V CDR1 and CDR2: KGHSH, LQKENI. V was clipped by 2 bases and J by 9 bases, with 11 bases between them. There are 13 residues in the CDR3. The CDR3 nucleotides are TGTGCCAGCTCACCATCCCGTGGCAGTGAGCAGTTCTTC. Its translation: CASSPSRGSEQFF.

The CDR3 nucleotides are TGTGCCAGCAGCGCCTTCTACGCGGGGGGGCCCAGCTCCTACGAGCAGTACTTC. As protein: CASSAFYAGGPSSYEQYF. The rearrangement links TRBV5-6 to TRBJ2-7, with TRBD2 matching over 9 bases. This CDR3 has 18 amino acids. Trimming removed 4 bases from V and 0 bases from J; junction bases left unmatched: 14. Germline V CDR1 and CDR2: SGHDT, YYEEEE.

This clone was seen a handful of times. J is TRBJ1-6 and V is TRBV5-6, with D perhaps TRBD1 (5 bases). The CDR3 has 15 amino acids. Per germline, CDR1 SGHDT and CDR2 YYEEEE. V lost 2 bases to trimming and J lost 0 bases, with 6 bases between them. The CDR3 DNA is TGTGCCAGCAGCTTCCAGGGCTCCTATAATTCACCCCTCCACTTT. Its translation is CASSFQGSYNSPLHF.

The chain has TRBV6-5 and TRBJ2-5; D perhaps matches TRBD1 (6 bases). Germline V gene lookup returns CDR1 MNHEY and CDR2 SVGAGI. The CDR3 is made up of 14 amino acids. Between the trimmed V and J ends, which lost 8 bases and 5 bases, there was a span of 18 bases. The DNA of the CDR3 is TGTGCCAGCTATCAAACACAGGGAACGGAGACCCAGTACTTC. Its protein is CASYQTQGTETQYF.

This chain links TRBV7-3 with TRBJ1-4, with D unclear. Germline V gives CDR1 SGHTA, CDR2 FQGTGA. The CDR3 is 13 residues long. V lost 5 bases, J lost 9 bases, and 13 bases lay in between. In DNA, the CDR3 is TGTGCCAGCAGCGCCAGACAAGGCAAAAAACTGTTTTTT. Its translation is CASSARQGKKLFF.